This T cell receptor beta chain comes out of a study of T cell changes during pregnancy in multiple sclerosis. Per the germline V gene, CDR1 is SGHNT and CDR2 is YYREEE (reference sequence). V was clipped by 5 bases and J by 0 bases; unmatched bases: 6. This CDR3 comprises 15 residues. Here immunoSEQ multiplex PCR was the method, and the copy in TCRdb shows in-frame clones only, minus some. The sample shows 35,000 to 55,000 clones, 92% of them seen only once. This clone occurred once. The sample consisted of peripheral blood, taken in the third trimester of pregnancy. The chain joins TRBV5-4 to TRBJ2-7, with 9 bases lining up with TRBD1. This clonotype was obtained from a female donor with multiple sclerosis, enrolled in a pregnancy study. CDR3 in amino acids: CASSYGTGSSYEQYF. The DNA for the CDR3 is TGTGCCAGCAGTTATGGGACAGGGAGCTCCTACGAGCAGTACTTC.